This TCR beta chain was identified in a study of T cells in Graves' hyperthyroidism and ophthalmopathy (dated by TCRdb to the late 2010s). Notes on the research overall: Peripheral blood samples were taken at initial diagnosis, before any treatment was given. To identify distinguishing TCR V-J signatures, a discovery cohort of 90 to 100 patients was used, comprising fewer than 45 with Graves' ophthalmopathy and around 57 with stable Graves' hyperthyroidism. Whether ophthalmopathy could be predicted prospectively was tested in an independent validation cohort made up of under 20 hyperthyroidism patients plus 17 patients who later progressed to ophthalmopathy. The 100 or so discovery patients were divided at random into training and test sets in a 7:3 ratio. The study also compared thyroid tissue and blood T-cell repertoires from over 5 Graves' hyperthyroidism patients. Following sampling, methimazole starting at 30 mg daily was given to hyperthyroidism patients, and high-dose intravenous methylprednisolone was given to ophthalmopathy patients. According to the paper, TCR Vbeta CDR3 sequencing was carried out on 135 peripheral blood samples, which came from under 50 ophthalmopathy, around 74 hyperthyroidism and about 17 progressor patients.

Stable Graves' hyperthyroidism was defined as the absence of progression to ophthalmopathy over 18 months of follow-up. Hyperthyroidism patients were newly diagnosed, had a disease duration of under 2 months, and were aged 18 to 65 years. Patients with uncontrolled infections, other autoimmune diseases, pregnancy or lactation were excluded. Diagnoses relied on clinical symptoms, serum thyroxine and TRAb, thyroid ultrasound and orbital computed tomography. PBMCs were separated from approximately 10 ml of fresh peripheral blood using Ficoll-Paque density gradient centrifugation. Total RNA was extracted with Trizol reagent, and quality was checked on an Agilent 2100 Bioanalyzer. Paper-wide results and their limitations: Blood samples also contained most of the expanded thyroid clonotypes (frequency above 0.001), which suggests that blood repertoires may reflect thyroid immune responses. In validation, the model predicted progression to ophthalmopathy a median of about 6.8 months before onset, with about 64% sensitivity and nearly 75% specificity. A 13 V-J signature model separated ophthalmopathy from stable hyperthyroidism, with about 90% sensitivity and about 81% specificity in cross-validation and 80%/75% in testing. No statistical method was used to fix the sample size in advance, and group allocation was not hidden from the investigators.

The TCR beta CDR3 regions were amplified from the RNA transcripts. A first-round RT-PCR of the TCR CDR3 used the HTBI primer set with the Qiagen OneStep RT-PCR kit. Libraries were constructed in a second round of multiplex PCR, after which size selection and purification were performed. Libraries were sequenced paired-end with 100 bp reads on an Illumina HiSeq2000. As for how the authors treated the data: Raw data were processed with SOAPnuke, discarding reads with adapters, uncalled bases, mean Phred below 15, or no exact constant-primer or identifier match. High-quality paired reads were merged using COPE v1.2.5, and each unique nucleotide sequence was defined as a clonotype. MiTCR v1.1 was used to align clonotypes to the IMGT TRBV, TRBD and TRBJ reference segments. Only V-J combinations with frequency above 0.0001, covering approximately 99% of repertoires, were analysed. The TCS score was defined as the ratio of F50 (clonal expansion) to E x V (chaos), calculated using BLOSUM62-based TCRdist between CDR3 peptides within each V-J. Welch's t-statistics and random forest reduced approximately 520 V-J features to about 13, which were used in a naive Bayes classifier (R e1071). The Morisita-Horn index was used to measure how similar the thyroid and blood repertoires were. TCRdb reanalyzed the raw reads on its own, using fastp at Q25 for trimming and MiXCR for clone calling, and kept in-frame beta chains. Duplicate CDR3 protein sequences are folded into a single record with the most common DNA and genes. In this record, the V and J calls reflect TCRdb's handling and not the investigators' own analysis. For this sample there are roughly 700,000 distinct CDR3 sequences; 30% to 40% appear just once. In total, the top ten clones hold around 30% of the sample.

The germline V gene yields SGHTA for CDR1 and FQGNSA for CDR2. The CDR3 totals 8 residues, both ends included. As concerns this clonotype: This receptor's antigen is unknown. Lacking the conserved final phenylalanine or tryptophan, this CDR3 likely reflects a read error. The DNA is left out, because the CDR3 cannot be placed on it with certainty; the CDR3 is given as TCRdb lists it.

Sequencing was carried out using blood. The receptor's source is a middle-aged woman with Graves' hyperthyroidism. The chain is made from TRBV7-2 and TRBJ2-5; TRBD1 is the table's D call and was not checked against the DNA. CDR3 protein: CATQRQGI.